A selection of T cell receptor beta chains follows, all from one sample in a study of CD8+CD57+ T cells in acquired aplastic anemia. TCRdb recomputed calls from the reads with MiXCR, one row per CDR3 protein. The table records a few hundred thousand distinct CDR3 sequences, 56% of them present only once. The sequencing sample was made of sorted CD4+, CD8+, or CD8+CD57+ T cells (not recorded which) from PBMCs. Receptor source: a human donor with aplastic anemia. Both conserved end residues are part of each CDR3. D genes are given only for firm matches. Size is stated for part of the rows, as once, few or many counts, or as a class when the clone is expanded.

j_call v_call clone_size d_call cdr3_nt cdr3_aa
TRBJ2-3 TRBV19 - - TGTGCCAGTAGTATAGGGGGGGCCACGGATACGCAGTATTTT CASSIGGATDTQYF
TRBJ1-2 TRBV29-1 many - TGCAGCGTTGAACGACGGGACACTCGGGGCGCCAGTGGCTACACCTTC CSVERRDTRGASGYTF
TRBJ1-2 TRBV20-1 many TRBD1 TGCAGTGCTAGAGAGTCCCGGGACAGGGCGAGCGGCTATGGCTACACCTTC CSARESRDRASGYGYTF
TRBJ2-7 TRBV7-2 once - TGTGCCAGCAGCTTCGTCCACAGGTTGCTTGGAATTAAGGAGCAGTACTTC CASSFVHRLLGIKEQYF
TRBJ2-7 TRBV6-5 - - TGTGCCAGCAGTTACGGGGACGGTTCCTACGAGCAGTACTTC CASSYGDGSYEQYF
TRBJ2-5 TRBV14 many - TGTGCCAGCAGCCAAGCGTTGGGATACCAAGAGACCCAGTACTTC CASSQALGYQETQYF
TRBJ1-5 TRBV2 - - TGTGCCAGCAGTGAAAACAGTGCTCAGCCCCAGCATTTT CASSENSAQPQHF
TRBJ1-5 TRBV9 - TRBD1 TGTGCCAGCAGCCCAAGGACAGGGAACAATCAGCCCCAGCATTTT CASSPRTGNNQPQHF
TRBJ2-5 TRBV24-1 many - TGTGCCACCAGTGATTTTGAGACCCAGTACTTC CATSDFETQYF
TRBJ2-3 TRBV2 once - TGTGCCAGCAGTGAGCGGATTAACACAGATACGCAGTATTTT CASSERINTDTQYF
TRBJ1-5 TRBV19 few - TGTGCCAGTAGTGCAGGGATCATGGTGGGGGGACAGCCCCAGCATTTT CASSAGIMVGGQPQHF
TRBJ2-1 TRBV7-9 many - TGTGCCAGCAGCTTAGCCGGAGCTGATGAGCAGTTCTTC CASSLAGADEQFF
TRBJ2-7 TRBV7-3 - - TGTGCCAGCGGTGTCAGGATGAACACTGAAGGACAGACCATGTACTTC CASGVRMNTEGQTMYF
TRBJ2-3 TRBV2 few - TGTGCCAGTCTGCTATTGGCGCAGTATTTT CASLLLAQYF
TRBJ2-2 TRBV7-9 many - TGTGCCAGCAGACCGTCCGGGACGTTGAACACCGGGGAGCTGTTTTTT CASRPSGTLNTGELFF
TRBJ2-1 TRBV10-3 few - TGTGCCACCGATCAGGGGTCATCCGGGCCCAATGAGCAGTTCTTC CATDQGSSGPNEQFF
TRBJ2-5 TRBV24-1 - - TGTGCCACCAGTGATTCGGCAGGGTCCGGGGAGACCCAGTACTTC CATSDSAGSGETQYF
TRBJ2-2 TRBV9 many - TGTGCCAGCAGCGTTGGGGGGACGTACACCGGGGAGCTGTTTTTT CASSVGGTYTGELFF
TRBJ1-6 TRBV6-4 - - TGTGCCAGCAGTGAATCAGGGAATTCACCCCTCCACTTT CASSESGNSPLHF
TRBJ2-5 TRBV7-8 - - TGTGCCAGCAGCTCCGAAGGGGGGGCCCAGTACTTC CASSSEGGAQYF
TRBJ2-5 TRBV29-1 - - TGCAGCACCGCGGGACAGATCCAAGAGACCCAGTACTTC CSTAGQIQETQYF
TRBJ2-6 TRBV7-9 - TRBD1 TGTGCCAGCAGCTCCGGGACAGGGGCCTACGTCCTGACTTTC CASSSGTGAYVLTF
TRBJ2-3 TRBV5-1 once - TGCGCCAGCAGCTTGGTTGGGGGAGGCACAGATACGCAGTATTTT CASSLVGGGTDTQYF
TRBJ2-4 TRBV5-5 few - TGTGCCAGCAGCATTGGGGCCCTTAACAGGGGACTCTTAGCCAAAAACATTCAGTACTTC CASSIGALNRGLLAKNIQYF
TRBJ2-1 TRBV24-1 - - TGTGCCACCAGTGACCCCTTAACAGGAGCGAATGAGCAGTTCTTC CATSDPLTGANEQFF
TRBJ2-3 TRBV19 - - TGTGCCAGTATTCAGACAGGGACTATAGATACGCAGTACTTT CASIQTGTIDTQYF
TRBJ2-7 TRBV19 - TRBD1 TGTGCCAGTAGTGCACAGGGGCATCCCTACGAGCAGTACTTC CASSAQGHPYEQYF
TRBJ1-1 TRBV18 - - TGTGCCAGCTCACCACAGAGTATGAACACTGAAGCTTTCTTT CASSPQSMNTEAFF
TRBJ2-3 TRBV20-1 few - TGCAGTGCTAGTCCCCAGGTTACAGATACGCAGTATTTT CSASPQVTDTQYF
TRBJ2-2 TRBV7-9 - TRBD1 TGTGCCAGCAGCTTGGGACAGCACACCGGGGAGCTGTTTTTT CASSLGQHTGELFF
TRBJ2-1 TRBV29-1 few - TGCAGCGTTGAAGGGGAGAAAATCTCCTACAATGAGCAGTTCTTC CSVEGEKISYNEQFF
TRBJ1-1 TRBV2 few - TGTGCCAGCTGTCGACGGGAGAACACTGAAGCTTTCTTT CASCRRENTEAFF
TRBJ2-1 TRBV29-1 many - TGCAGCGTTGAAGTGGGCAGCTCCTACAATGAGCAGTTCTTC CSVEVGSSYNEQFF
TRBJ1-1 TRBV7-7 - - TGTGCCAGCAGCCGCCTAATAGGCACTGAAGCTTTCTTT CASSRLIGTEAFF
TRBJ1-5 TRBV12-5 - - TGTGCTAGTGGTTTGGTAGTAGGCTCCGCAGAAAGCAATCAGCCCCAGCATTTT CASGLVVGSAESNQPQHF
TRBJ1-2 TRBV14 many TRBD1 TGTGCCAGCAGCCAAAACCAAGGGGGCGCCGGGGGCTACACCTTC CASSQNQGGAGGYTF
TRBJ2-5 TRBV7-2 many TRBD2 TGTGCCAGCAGCTTGGGGCTAGCGGGAGGACAAGAGACCCAGTACTTC CASSLGLAGGQETQYF
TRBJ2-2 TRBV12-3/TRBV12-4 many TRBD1 TGTGCCAGCCTGGACAGGGGGTACACCGGGGAGCTGTTTTTT CASLDRGYTGELFF
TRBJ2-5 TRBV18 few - TGTGCCAGCTCACCACCGGGGGTAAGAGAGACCCAGTACTTC CASSPPGVRETQYF
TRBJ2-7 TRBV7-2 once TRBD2 TGTGCCAGCAGCCGGGGACTAGCGGGGAACTACGAGCAGTACTTC CASSRGLAGNYEQYF
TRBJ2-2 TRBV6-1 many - TGTGCCAGCAGTGAAGCAGGCAAGGCAGGGAACACCGGGGAGCTGTTTTTT CASSEAGKAGNTGELFF
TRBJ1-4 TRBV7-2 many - TGTGCCAGCAGCTTAGATTATGCTGGAGCTAATGAAAAACTGTTTTTT CASSLDYAGANEKLFF
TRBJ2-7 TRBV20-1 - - TGCAGTGCTAGAACGGGGGACGAGCAGTACTTC CSARTGDEQYF
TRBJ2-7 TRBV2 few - TGTGCCAGCAGTTCCCCAAACCGGGACATACCCTACGAGCAGTACTTC CASSSPNRDIPYEQYF
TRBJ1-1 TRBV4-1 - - TGCGCCAGCAGCCAACACGGATTGAACACTGAAGCTTTCTTT CASSQHGLNTEAFF
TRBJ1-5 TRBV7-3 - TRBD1 TGTGCCAGCAGCTTAGGGGACAGGGTCACAGGGCAGCCCCAGCATTTT CASSLGDRVTGQPQHF
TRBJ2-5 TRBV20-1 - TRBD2 TGCAGTGCTAGAGAACTAGCGGGGGGCCAAGAGACCCAGTACTTC CSARELAGGQETQYF
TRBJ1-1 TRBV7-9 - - TGTGCCAGCAGCTTAGTGGGCACACTGAACACTGAAGCTTTCTTT CASSLVGTLNTEAFF
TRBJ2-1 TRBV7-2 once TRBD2 TGTGCCAGCAGCTCCGCGGGGGGGAGCTCCTACAATGAGCAGTTCTTC CASSSAGGSSYNEQFF
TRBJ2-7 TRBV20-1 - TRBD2 TGCAGTGCCCTGGGACTAGCGGGGGGAACCTACGAGCAGTACTTC CSALGLAGGTYEQYF